One and the same sample provided the 27 T cell receptor beta chains below, sequenced in a study of low-dose radiotherapy and immunotherapy resistance in tumors. Indicated time point: after trial treatment. The sample's treatment: LDRT plus nivolumab, ipilimumab, low-dose cyclophosphamide and aspirin (RACIN trial). TRAV and TRBV primers primed cDNA for both TCRalpha and TCRbeta. The authors amplified TCRs for 20 to 25 PCR cycles with a constant-region primer and a V-primer adapter. TCRdb used MiXCR to reprocess the reads, holding one entry per CDR3 protein. In the table there are 95,000 to 100,000 distinct CDR3 sequences, more than 20% of which are singletons. The sample in question was PBMCs, obtained after low-dose radiotherapy plus immunotherapy. The receptors derive from a male donor with prostate cancer.

The chain carries TRBV20-1 and TRBJ2-7, with 7 bases aligning to TRBD1. CDR1 is DFQATT, CDR2 SNEGSKA, per germline (reference sequence). V gave up 6 bases and J gave up 3 bases; unmatched junction bases: 8. The CDR3 runs to 13 residues. CDR3 sequence: CSAERDSGYEQYF. For the CDR3, the DNA is TGCAGTGCGGAGAGGGACAGCGGCTACGAGCAGTACTTC.

V is TRBV3-1 and J is TRBJ2-1; 15 positions agree with TRBD2. V trimming: 5 bases; J trimming: 9 bases; junction bases outside the gene matches: 8. The CDR3 totals 16 residues. The germline V gene encodes CDR1 LGHDT and CDR2 YNNKEL (reference sequence). Written as DNA, the CDR3 is TGTGCCAGCAGCTTCCGGACTAGCGGGGGGGTTGGTGAGCAGTTCTTC. Amino acids: CASSFRTSGGVGEQFF.

This clonotype has a count of ten or more. The chain is built from TRBV20-1 and TRBJ2-7, with D perhaps matching TRBD1 (7 bases). Trimming stripped 8 bases from V and 7 bases from J, with 15 bases between. Per the germline V gene, CDR1 is DFQATT and CDR2 is SNEGSKA (reference sequence). The CDR3 extends over 11 amino acids. For the CDR3, the DNA is TGCAGTTCAGGGGGGCCGGGTGAGCAGTACTTC. Protein product: CSSGGPGEQYF.

The chain recombines TRBV12-3 or TRBV12-4 with TRBJ2-3; 10 bases agree with TRBD1. The CDR3 is 16 amino acids. J gave up 2 bases and V 6 bases, and 8 bases lay outside the gene matches. The chain's CDR3 is CASRDGQGGATDTQYF. The CDR3 DNA sequence: TGTGCCAGCAGAGACGGACAGGGGGGGGCCACAGATACGCAGTATTTT.

Many counts were recorded for this clonotype. This sequence joins TRBV27 and TRBJ2-3, with 8 bases that match TRBD1. V trimming: 4 bases; J trimming: 2 bases; junction bases outside the gene matches: 5. The CDR3 extends over 15 amino acids. CDR1 is MNHEY and CDR2 is SMNVEV in the germline V gene (reference sequence). CDR3 DNA: TGTGCCAGCAGTTACCAGGGGGCCCCCACAGATACGCAGTATTTT. It yields the protein CASSYQGAPTDTQYF.

This clonotype was counted at least ten times. The genes are TRBV5-1 and TRBJ2-5; TRBD2 is a possible D gene (5 bases). This CDR3 region has 15 residues. V lost 0 bases and J lost 5, with 14 bases in between. CDR1 SGHRS and CDR2 YFSETQ come from the germline V gene. The CDR3 DNA is TGCGCCAGCAGCTTGGCCCCGGTGGGAGAGGAGACCCAGTACTTC. Translation: CASSLAPVGEETQYF.

This clonotype was detected only once. This may be a read error, as it is one base from a much larger clone. This chain uses TRBV29-1 with TRBJ2-5; 12 nucleotides match TRBD2. J was trimmed by 4 bases and V by 7 bases; bases with no gene match: 7. Germline CDR1 SQVTM, CDR2 ANQGSEA. The CDR3 runs to 14 residues. The CDR3 region is CSGRLAGVRETQYF. The DNA for the CDR3 is TGCAGCGGCCGACTAGCGGGGGTGCGAGAGACCCAGTACTTC.

In this sample, this clonotype turned up many times. This rearrangement joins TRBV19 to TRBJ2-3; TRBD1 aligns across 9 bases. This CDR3 region has 14 residues. The junction had 5 bases not matched to a gene; V was cut back by 6 bases and J by 4 bases. Germline assignment: CDR1 LNHDA and CDR2 SQIVND (reference sequence). The CDR3 loop is CASRRGQGSDTQYF. The CDR3 DNA sequence: TGTGCCAGTAGGAGAGGACAGGGGTCAGATACGCAGTATTTT. Complete variable domain (other parts from reference TRBV19 and TRBJ2-3): DGGITQSPKYLFRKEGQNVTLSCEQNLNHDAMYWYRQDPGQGLRLIYYSQIVNDFQKGDIAEGYSVSREKKESFPLTVTSAQKNPTAFYLCASRRGQGSDTQYFGPGTRLTVL.

This clonotype was seen ten or more times. J is TRBJ2-1 and V is TRBV7-2; the D gene could be TRBD1 or TRBD2 (5 bases each). Germline CDR1 SGHTA, CDR2 FQGNSA. This CDR3 has 17 residues. V was pared by 2 bases and J by 0 bases, with 14 bases between. The CDR3 is CASSLSTGHSSYNEQFF. The CDR3 DNA reads TGTGCCAGCAGCTTATCGACGGGGCACAGCTCCTACAATGAGCAGTTCTTC.

There are many counts of this clonotype. The J gene is TRBJ2-3, the V gene TRBV5-6; 9 bases are shared with TRBD1. V dropped 0 bases and J dropped 2; count of bases not matched to a gene: 4. This CDR3 spans 16 amino acids. CDR1 is SGHDT and CDR2 is YYEEEE in the germline V gene. This chain's CDR3 is CASSLDRGLFTDTQYF. Here the CDR3 DNA reads TGTGCCAGCAGCTTGGACAGGGGGCTTTTCACAGATACGCAGTATTTT.

J is TRBJ1-2 and V is TRBV5-1, with D possibly being TRBD1 (6 bases). V lost 4 bases to trimming and J lost 3 bases, with 13 bases between them. The CDR3 extends over 14 amino acids. Germline CDR1 SGHRS, CDR2 YFSETQ. The CDR3 DNA sequence: TGCGCCAGCAGCCTGGGACATGTCGACTATGGCTACACCTTC. Translated: CASSLGHVDYGYTF.

This clonotype has at least ten counts. V usage is TRBV15 and J usage is TRBJ2-7, with a tentative D call TRBD1 (6 bases). The CDR3 has 17 amino acids. V gave up 0 bases and J gave up 2 bases, with 17 bases separating them. Germline values: CDR1 LNHNV, CDR2 YYDKDF (reference sequence). CDR3 protein: CATSRDSQRDRPYEQYF. As DNA, the CDR3 is TGTGCCACCAGCAGAGATTCCCAGCGCGACAGGCCCTACGAGCAGTACTTC. The full variable domain, in which reference TRBV15 and TRBJ2-7 provide the parts outside the CDR3, is DAMVIQNPRYQVTQFGKPVTLSCSQTLNHNVMYWYQQKSSQAPKLLFHYYDKDFNNEADTPDNFQSRRPNTSFCFLDIRSPGLGDTAMYLCATSRDSQRDRPYEQYFGPGTRLTVT.

This clonotype has ten or more counts. The rearrangement joins TRBV7-9 to TRBJ2-1; D ambiguous. Germline V lookup: CDR1 SEHNR, CDR2 FQNEAQ (reference sequence). The CDR3 totals 12 residues. Between the trimmed V and J ends, which lost 8 bases and 5 bases, there was a span of 10 bases. CDR3 sequence (DNA): TGTGCCAGCGGCTGGGATAACAATGAGCAGTTCTTC. Protein sequence: CASGWDNNEQFF.

This clonotype has at least ten counts. The chain combines TRBV6-6 with TRBJ1-5; D is undetermined. The V end was cut by 8 bases, the J end by 4 bases, with 12 bases between. The CDR3 extends over 13 amino acids. Germline lookup yields CDR1 MNHNY and CDR2 SVGAGI (reference sequence). The CDR3 here is CASQLRENQPQHF. The DNA for the CDR3 is TGTGCCAGCCAGTTAAGGGAAAATCAGCCCCAGCATTTT.

As for this clonotype: A read error may account for a junction end that differs from germline. V is TRBV13 and J is TRBJ2-1; TRBD1 is a possible D gene (6 bases). The CDR3 runs to 13 residues. Per the germline V gene, CDR1 is PRHDT and CDR2 is FYEKMQ (reference sequence). The CDR3 region is CAISRGHYNEQFF. The CDR3 DNA follows: TGTGCCATCAGCCGGGGACACTACAATGAGCAGTTCTTC.

This clonotype was counted many times. The chain is built from TRBV20-1 and TRBJ1-1, with D unresolved. CDR1 is DFQATT, CDR2 SNEGSKA, per germline (reference sequence). V shed 0 bases and J shed 1 base, with 12 bases lying between them. CDR3 length equals 15 residues. The CDR3: CSAREPWAKNTEAFF. The CDR3 DNA reads as TGCAGTGCTAGAGAGCCCTGGGCCAAGAACACTGAAGCTTTCTTT.

With respect to this clonotype: A much larger clonotype is one base distant, so this may be a read error. This CDR3 fails to terminate in the conserved phenylalanine or tryptophan, so it likely reflects a read error. The rearrangement joins TRBV7-2 to TRBJ2-7; the D is unclear. Germline CDR1 and CDR2: SGHTA and FQGNSA. This CDR3 is 11 amino acids long. The V end was cut by 3 bases, the J end by 6 bases, with 6 bases between. The CDR3 region has the DNA TGTGCCAGCAGCTTCGTGGGCGAGCAGTACTGC. Residues: CASSFVGEQYC.

This clonotype was seen a few times. The chain carries TRBV11-2 and TRBJ2-7; no firm D call. The germline gives CDR1 SGHAT, CDR2 FQNNGV. V was clipped by 1 base and J by 4 bases, with 11 bases between them. CDR3 size: 14 residues. CDR3 nucleotides: TGTGCCAGCAGCTTAGTGGTAGGTGGTTACGAGCAGTACTTC. As protein: CASSLVVGGYEQYF.

This clonotype was seen at least ten times. The chain is built from TRBV6-5 and TRBJ2-5; D is ambiguous. The CDR3 totals 16 residues. CDR1 and CDR2 (germline): MNHEY, SVGAGI. Trimming took 0 bases from V and 2 from J, leaving 13 bases between them. CDR3 amino acids: CASSYSAASSQETQYF. In nucleotides, the CDR3 is TGTGCCAGCAGTTACTCCGCGGCCTCTTCTCAAGAGACCCAGTACTTC.

This clonotype was seen ten or more times. J is TRBJ2-1 and V is TRBV24-1; a possible D gene is TRBD2 (5 bases). Looked up from germline, CDR1 is KGHDR and CDR2 is SFDVKD. Trimming pared 2 bases from V and 7 bases from J, leaving 14 bases between. The CDR3 consists of 15 residues. In DNA, the CDR3 is TGTGCCACCAGTGATTCGGCCGATCAGCGGAATGAGCAGTTCTTC. It codes for CATSDSADQRNEQFF.

This clonotype was seen many times. The V and J genes are TRBV2 and TRBJ2-7, with 9 bases fitting TRBD1. Germline CDR1 SNHLY, CDR2 FYNNEI. CDR3 length equals 15 residues. After removal of 5 bases from V and 2 bases from J, the junction contained 7 bases not matched to a gene. The CDR3 DNA sequence: TGTGCCAGCAGTACCGGACAGGGGAGAACCTACGAGCAGTACTTC. The encoded protein is CASSTGQGRTYEQYF.

This clonotype was counted many times. This rearrangement joins TRBV7-2 to TRBJ2-5; 12 bases agree with TRBD2. Per germline, CDR1 SGHTA and CDR2 FQGNSA. CDR3 size: 13 residues. The ends lost 4 bases at V and 7 bases at J; junction bases unmatched: 1. The CDR3 coding sequence is TGTGCCAGCAGCTCGGGACTAGCGGGGACCCAGTACTTC. Translation: CASSSGLAGTQYF. Combining the CDR3 with reference TRBV7-2 and TRBJ2-5 gives the whole variable domain GAGVSQSPSNKVTEKGKDVELRCDPISGHTALYWYRQSLGQGLEFLIYFQGNSAPDKSGLPSDRFSAERTGGSVSTLTIQRTQQEDSAVYLCASSSGLAGTQYFGPGTRLLVL.

V gene TRBV13 combines with J gene TRBJ2-1; 8 positions match TRBD1. V gave up 1 base and J gave up 8 bases; unmatched junction bases: 16. The CDR3 loop spans 18 amino acids. Germline CDR1 and CDR2: PRHDT and FYEKMQ (reference sequence). The chain's CDR3 is CASSLERAWDRPLDEQFF. In nucleotides, the CDR3 is TGTGCCAGCAGCTTAGAGCGGGCTTGGGACAGGCCCCTCGATGAGCAGTTCTTC.

In this sample, this clonotype turned up many times. The genes are TRBV4-2 and TRBJ2-7; D unresolved. The ends were cut back, 0 bases at V and 3 bases at J, with 9 bases in the middle. From germline, CDR1 is LGHNA and CDR2 YNFKEQ. The CDR3 spans 14 residues. CDR3 DNA sequence: TGTGCCAGCAGCCAAGAGGTGAGGAACTACGAGCAGTACTTC. Residues: CASSQEVRNYEQYF.

This clonotype was seen many times. V and J are TRBV7-4 and TRBJ1-2, with 8 positions matching TRBD1. V was pared by 8 bases and J by 7 bases, with 12 bases of the junction left unmatched. From germline, CDR1 is SGHVT and CDR2 SQSDAQ. There are 14 residues in the CDR3. In DNA form, the CDR3 reads TGTGCCAGCTTGTCAGGGGGCGCAGTCTGTGGCTACACCTTC. Protein sequence: CASLSGGAVCGYTF.

The V gene is TRBV10-3, the J gene TRBJ2-6; 8 positions agree with TRBD1. This CDR3 has 18 residues. The germline V gene encodes CDR1 ENHRY and CDR2 SYGVKD. V trimming: 2 bases; J trimming: 0 bases; junction bases outside the gene matches: 6. The CDR3 is CAISETGTGLSGANVLTF. Written as DNA, the CDR3 is TGTGCCATCAGTGAGACGGGGACAGGTCTCTCTGGGGCCAACGTCCTGACTTTC.

This clonotype was found many times. This chain connects TRBV6-6 to TRBJ1-5, with D hard to call. The germline V and J ends were trimmed by 4 bases and 6 bases, with 16 bases remaining between them. Germline V gene sequence: CDR1 MNHNY, CDR2 SVGAGI (reference sequence). The CDR3 is made up of 15 amino acids. The DNA of the CDR3 is TGTGCCAGCAGTTCCTCAGAATCCTTATTTCAGCCCCAGCATTTT. Translated, it gives CASSSSESLFQPQHF.